The clone carrying this T cell receptor beta chain was detected only a few times. In the original processing: Cell counts per sample came from amplifying reference gene primers. Sequencing used immunoSEQ multiplex PCR; TCRdb keeps in-frame clones, though not all of them. Clonal size and the V and J genes are those of that table, whereas D and trimming came from the DNA. Of about 120,000 clones in the sample, around 87% were seen once. The data were obtained in a study of blood T cell repertoires in COVID-19. Study context: COVID-19 samples from acute and convalescent phases originated in the United States, Italy and Spain. T cells, B-cell-depleted T cells, or PBMCs supplied cDNA or gDNA.

Deletions cut 2 bases from V and 1 base from J, with 6 bases between. The CDR3 consists of 13 residues. Germline CDR1 and CDR2: SGHNT and YYREEE (reference sequence). During active infection, Seattle patients enrolled and were then monitored through disease. This TCR was sampled from a woman aged 60-70 years with COVID-19, enrolled during active disease. Sequencing was done on a sample of peripheral blood. The chain carries TRBV5-4 and TRBJ1-1, with a weak D call TRBD1 (6 bases). The CDR3 nucleotides read TGTGCCAGCAGCTTACAGGGGAACACTGAAGCTTTCTTT. Translating gives CASSLQGNTEAFF.